This entry is about one TCR beta chain. Its antigen is unknown. Researchers grouped second doses given at about 4 or about 12 weeks into one pool. Germline CDR1 is SGHRS and CDR2 is YFSETQ. The CDR3 totals 13 residues. The V gene lost 2 bases and the J gene lost 6 bases, with 11 bases spanning the gap. These data are taken from a study of T cell responses to AZD1222 COVID-19 vaccine. Points from the study as a whole: Receipt of two AZD1222 doses was followed by a rise in Spike-specific TCR breadth and depth. Clonal diversity was possibly underestimated, and white British individuals and females predominated among donors.

TCRdb's copy holds only in-frame clones and misses some; the assay was immunoSEQ multiplex PCR. This sample carries about 100,000 clones, about 90% of them seen once, and the ten largest clones take roughly 10%. The TCR was taken from an adult who received the AZD1222 COVID-19 vaccine. This rearrangement joins TRBV5-1 to TRBJ2-5, with a weak D call TRBD2 (5 bases). Sequencing was performed on peripheral blood, taken 28 days after the second AZD1222 dose. The CDR3 protein is CASSLGNGKTQYF. The CDR3 DNA reads TGCGCCAGCAGCTTAGGGAACGGGAAGACCCAGTACTTC.